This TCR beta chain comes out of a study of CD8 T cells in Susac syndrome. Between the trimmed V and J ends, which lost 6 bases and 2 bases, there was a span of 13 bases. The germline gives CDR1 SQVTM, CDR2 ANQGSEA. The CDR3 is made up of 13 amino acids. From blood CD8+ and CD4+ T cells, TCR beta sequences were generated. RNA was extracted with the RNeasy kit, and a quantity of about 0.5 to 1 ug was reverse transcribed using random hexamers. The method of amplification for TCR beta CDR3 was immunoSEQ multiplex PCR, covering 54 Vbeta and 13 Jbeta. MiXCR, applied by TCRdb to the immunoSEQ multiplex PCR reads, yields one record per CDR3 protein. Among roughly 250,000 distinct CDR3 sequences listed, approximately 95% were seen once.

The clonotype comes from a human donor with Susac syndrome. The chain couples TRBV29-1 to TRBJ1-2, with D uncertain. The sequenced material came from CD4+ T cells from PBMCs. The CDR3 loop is CSVAKGGNYGYTF. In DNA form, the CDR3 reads TGCAGCGTGGCCAAGGGCGGGAACTATGGCTACACCTTC.